This T cell receptor (beta chain) derives from a study of blood T cell repertoires in COVID-19. The assay was immunoSEQ multiplex PCR, and TCRdb's table has in-frame clones only and misses some. The sample comprises about 210,000 clones, 80% to 90% of which are singletons, and 3% to 4.5% rests with the top ten. Recruits, aged roughly 18 to 89 years, lived in 24 US areas. Cohorts were determined from participant-reported clinical history. V lost 3 bases to trimming and J lost 3 bases, with 18 bases between them. CDR1 and CDR2 (germline): MDHEN, SYDVKM. This CDR3 has 17 amino acids. Input material: PBMCs or T cells enriched from blood (not recorded which). The origin of this receptor is a woman aged 40 to 50 with acute COVID-19. The chain uses TRBV28 and TRBJ1-5; weak D call: TRBD1 (5 bases). This chain's CDR3 is CASSFFLTGRPNQPQHF. The CDR3 nucleotides read TGTGCCAGCAGTTTCTTTCTCACAGGTAGGCCCAATCAGCCCCAGCATTTT.